Below are 3 T cell receptor beta chains sequenced from a single sample in a study of siplizumab effects on memory and regulatory T cells. Sequencing used immunoSEQ multiplex PCR; TCRdb keeps in-frame clones, though not all of them. The sample contains about 48,000 clones, about 90% of which appear only once. The specimen sequenced was naive CD8+ T cells sorted from blood. The origin of the receptors is a human donor in good health.

The chain couples TRBV27 to TRBJ2-1, with TRBD1 matching 8 bases. The CDR3 runs to 14 residues. The germline V gene encodes CDR1 MNHEY and CDR2 SMNVEV (reference sequence). V dropped 7 bases and J dropped 10; count of bases not matched to a gene: 12. The CDR3 nucleotides are TGTGCCAGCAACAAAAATACAGGGGGGTGGGAGCAGTTCTTC. Its translation: CASNKNTGGWEQFF.

The CDR3 bases are TGTGCCAGCAGTGGCTCGACTAGCGGGACGACAGATACGCAGTATTTT. It specifies CASSGSTSGTTDTQYF. The chain joins TRBV2 to TRBJ2-3, with 11 bases matching TRBD2. Germline CDR1 SNHLY, CDR2 FYNNEI. J gave up 3 bases and V 4 bases, and 6 bases lay outside the gene matches. This CDR3 is built from 16 residues.

The chain employs TRBV13 and TRBJ2-7, with TRBD2 matching 8 bases. The germline V gene encodes CDR1 PRHDT and CDR2 FYEKMQ (reference sequence). V dropped 4 bases and J dropped 4; count of bases not matched to a gene: 6. The CDR3 consists of 14 residues. DNA for the CDR3: TGTGCCAGCAGCTCCTGGACTAGCCCATACGAGCAGTACTTC. It codes for CASSSWTSPYEQYF.